These T cell receptor beta chains were read from a single sample in a study of T-cell reconstitution after alpha-beta-depleted transplantation in children. One entry per CDR3 protein, called by TCRdb with MiXCR from the PCR reads. The sample includes about 980,000 distinct CDR3 sequences, roughly 29% of them seen just once. The specimen was PBMCs, mostly from graft donor cells, collected 360 days after TCRalphabeta/CD19-depleted stem cell transplant. The receptors originated from a boy under two years old who had a stem cell transplant for SCID, so the T cells may come from the graft donor. Each CDR3 is given with its conserved first and last residue. The D gene is left open where the match is weak. A clone size is listed for some rows: how often the clone was seen (once, few, many), or a class if it is expanded.

DNA: TGTGCCAGCAGTCCACTAGCGGGGATGATGGAGACCCAGTACTTC; CDR3: CASSPLAGMMETQYF; J: TRBJ2-5; size: few; D: TRBD2; V: TRBV12-3/TRBV12-4
DNA: TGCGCCAGCAGCCAAGGGTCCAGGGGGAACACCATATATTTT; CDR3: CASSQGSRGNTIYF; J: TRBJ1-3; size: few; D: TRBD1; V: TRBV4-3
DNA: TGCGCCAGCAGCAAACAGGGATTTGGGCTAGCCAAAAACATTCAGTACTTC; CDR3: CASSKQGFGLAKNIQYF; J: TRBJ2-4; size: .; D: .; V: TRBV4-1
DNA: TGTGCCAGCAGCGTAGGCCCGGGGGGAAGGTACGAGCAGTACTTC; CDR3: CASSVGPGGRYEQYF; J: TRBJ2-7; size: few; D: TRBD2; V: TRBV9
DNA: TGCAGCGTTCAAAGGGGGTCTGGAAACACCATATATTTT; CDR3: CSVQRGSGNTIYF; J: TRBJ1-3; size: .; D: .; V: TRBV29-1
DNA: TGCAGTGCCAAGAATTTAAATAATGAAAAACTGTTTTTT; CDR3: CSAKNLNNEKLFF; J: TRBJ1-4; size: .; D: .; V: TRBV20-1
DNA: TGTGCCAGCAGCCCACATAAGGACAGACTCACCTACGAGCAGTACTTC; CDR3: CASSPHKDRLTYEQYF; J: TRBJ2-7; size: few; D: .; V: TRBV3-1
DNA: TGTGCCATCAGTGAACCGGGGGGCGGCAACTATGGCTACACCTTC; CDR3: CAISEPGGGNYGYTF; J: TRBJ1-2; size: .; D: .; V: TRBV10-3
DNA: TGTGCCACCAGCCCCCGGCAGCTAGACACTGAAGCTTTCTTT; CDR3: CATSPRQLDTEAFF; J: TRBJ1-1; size: .; D: .; V: TRBV15
DNA: TGCGCCAGCAGTTGGACGACAGGGCCGTTT; CDR3: CASSWTTGPF; J: TRBJ1-1; size: few; D: TRBD1; V: TRBV10-1
DNA: TGCAGCGTCGCCGGACAGGGTACCTACGAGCAGTACTTC; CDR3: CSVAGQGTYEQYF; J: TRBJ2-7; size: .; D: TRBD1; V: TRBV29-1
DNA: TGTGCCAGCAGCTTGGCGGGGGGGCGGCGCTACGAGCAGTACTTC; CDR3: CASSLAGGRRYEQYF; J: TRBJ2-7; size: .; D: TRBD2; V: TRBV5-4
DNA: TGTGCCAGCAGTTTCTCCACTGGGACTAGCGGGGCCAATGAGCAGTTCTTC; CDR3: CASSFSTGTSGANEQFF; J: TRBJ2-1; size: .; D: TRBD2; V: TRBV12-3/TRBV12-4
DNA: TGTGCCATCGGAACAGTCCAAAATGAAAAACTGTTTTTT; CDR3: CAIGTVQNEKLFF; J: TRBJ1-4; size: .; D: .; V: TRBV10-3
DNA: TGCAGCGTTGCGGCCTCAGGGGGCGTTAAGACTGAAGCTTTCTTT; CDR3: CSVAASGGVKTEAFF; J: TRBJ1-1; size: few; D: TRBD1; V: TRBV29-1
DNA: TGCGCCAGCAGCCCAGAGGGGGGTTACCAAGAGACCCAGTACTTC; CDR3: CASSPEGGYQETQYF; J: TRBJ2-5; size: few; D: .; V: TRBV5-1
DNA: TGTGCCAGCAGCTTAGATCCGGGACTAGCCTTTGGGACCCAGTACTTC; CDR3: CASSLDPGLAFGTQYF; J: TRBJ2-5; size: .; D: TRBD2; V: TRBV7-2
DNA: TGTGCCAGCAGCCGAGGGAGGACCGGGACAGGGGGCCTGAACACTGAAGCTTTCTTT; CDR3: CASSRGRTGTGGLNTEAFF; J: TRBJ1-1; size: .; D: TRBD1; V: TRBV4-2
DNA: TGTGCCAGCAGCTTTCGCGGGCTAGGGGAGACCCAGTACTTC; CDR3: CASSFRGLGETQYF; J: TRBJ2-5; size: few; D: .; V: TRBV7-2
DNA: TGTGCCACCAGCAGATCAACGTGGGGGCGCGGAAACACCATATATTTT; CDR3: CATSRSTWGRGNTIYF; J: TRBJ1-3; size: .; D: .; V: TRBV15
DNA: TGTGCCAGCAGCTTGTCCCGGGGGGCTCCCTCCTACAATGAGCAGTTCTTC; CDR3: CASSLSRGAPSYNEQFF; J: TRBJ2-1; size: .; D: .; V: TRBV7-9
DNA: TGTGCCACCAACGCCCGGGCCACAGATACGCAGTATTTT; CDR3: CATNARATDTQYF; J: TRBJ2-3; size: .; D: .; V: TRBV15
DNA: TGTGCCAGCAGTTCAGGTGGGCAGACCTACGAGCAGTACTTC; CDR3: CASSSGGQTYEQYF; J: TRBJ2-7; size: .; D: .; V: TRBV28